What follows are 25 T cell receptor beta chains derived from one specimen sequenced in a study of cytomegalovirus exposure and HLA in healthy donors. Researchers ran the PCR with 60 Vbeta and 13 Jbeta primers. Measured with immunoSEQ multiplex PCR; TCRdb has only the in-frame clones, and not every one. This table holds about 130,000 clones, approximately 77% found once. Material: PBMCs. The source of these receptors is a woman aged 40 to 50 in good health and CMV-seronegative.

This clone has a handful of counts. The chain employs TRBV6-1 and TRBJ1-1, with TRBD1 matching over 11 bases. CDR1 MNHNS and CDR2 SASEGT come from the germline V gene. With 8 bases clipped from V and 4 bases from J, the junction kept 6 bases outside the gene matches. The CDR3 is 14 residues long. The CDR3 bases are TGTGCCAGCGGCTCCGGGACAGGGGGCACTGAAGCTTTCTTT. It translates to CASGSGTGGTEAFF.

The chain has TRBV18 and TRBJ1-4, with TRBD1 matching 7 bases. The CDR3 covers 15 residues. V shed 5 bases, J shed 8 bases, and the junction held 11 bases outside the gene matches. Germline V gene sequence: CDR1 KGHSH, CDR2 LQKENI. For the CDR3, the DNA is TGTGCCAGCTCAATACCGGGACAGATCCCGGAAAAACTGTTTTTT. Its translation: CASSIPGQIPEKLFF.

This clone was seen a single time. The chain employs TRBV6-5 and TRBJ2-3, with 10 bases identical to TRBD2. This CDR3 spans 15 amino acids. The V gene end was trimmed by 6 bases and the J gene end by 5 bases; junction bases not matched to a gene: 8. Germline values: CDR1 MNHEY, CDR2 SVGAGI. The CDR3 loop is CASSLLAGMGDTQYF. The CDR3 nucleotides are TGTGCCAGCAGCCTACTAGCGGGGATGGGAGATACGCAGTATTTT.

This chain joins TRBV6-6 and TRBJ1-5; TRBD1 matches at 12 bases. Germline values: CDR1 MNHNY, CDR2 SVGAGI (reference sequence). CDR3 length: 15 residues. The J segment lost 4 bases and the V segment lost 7 bases, leaving 5 bases of the junction unmatched. The CDR3 bases are TGTGCCAGCACCGGGACAGGGGGCGCGAATCAGCCCCAGCATTTT. Protein sequence: CASTGTGGANQPQHF.

The genes are TRBV28 and TRBJ2-1; 8 bases map to TRBD2. J gave up 10 bases and V 5 bases, and 7 bases lay outside the gene matches. Looked up from germline, CDR1 is MDHEN and CDR2 is SYDVKM. This CDR3 is built from 13 residues. CDR3 bases: TGTGCCAGCAGTCAAACTAGCGGTTGGGAGCAGTTCTTC. Its translation: CASSQTSGWEQFF.

The chain combines TRBV10-3 with TRBJ1-3, with D possibly TRBD1 on 5 matching bases. The CDR3 runs to 15 residues. CDR1 is ENHRY and CDR2 is SYGVKD in the germline V gene. Trimming took 4 bases from V and 0 from J, leaving 10 bases between them. CDR3 in DNA: TGTGCCATCAGTGGGGGCCTAGGCTCTGGAAACACCATATATTTT. Translating gives CAISGGLGSGNTIYF.

This CDR3 reads CASSLAPGADTQYF. The DNA of the CDR3 is TGTGCCAGCAGCTTAGCGCCCGGGGCAGATACGCAGTATTTT. The V and J genes are TRBV7-9 and TRBJ2-3; a possible D gene is TRBD2 (5 bases). The CDR3 is 14 amino acids. Germline V gene sequence: CDR1 SEHNR, CDR2 FQNEAQ (reference sequence). Deletions cut 0 bases from V and 4 bases from J, with 8 bases between.

The chain carries TRBV4-1 and TRBJ2-7; 11 bases fit TRBD2. J lost 0 bases, V lost 3 bases, and 1 base had no gene match. Germline CDR1 MGHRA, CDR2 YSYEKL. The CDR3 has 15 amino acids. CDR3 sequence (DNA): TGCGCCAGCAGCCACGGACTAGCGGGCTCCTACGAGCAGTACTTC. Translated: CASSHGLAGSYEQYF.

The CDR3 nucleotides are TGTGCCAGCAGCGGGACACCGGGCTACGAGCAGTACTTC. This translates into CASSGTPGYEQYF. The rearrangement joins TRBV7-2 to TRBJ2-7, with TRBD1 as a possible D gene (6 bases). Trimming pared 5 bases from V and 3 bases from J, leaving 11 bases between. This CDR3 has 13 amino acids. Per germline, CDR1 SGHTA and CDR2 FQGNSA. The variable domain in full, with the rest retrieved from reference TRBV7-2 and TRBJ2-7, is GAGVSQSPSNKVTEKGKDVELRCDPISGHTALYWYRQSLGQGLEFLIYFQGNSAPDKSGLPSDRFSAERTGGSVSTLTIQRTQQEDSAVYLCASSGTPGYEQYFGPGTRLTVT.

This clone appeared a single time. The chain has TRBV6-1 and TRBJ1-2; the D gene is possibly TRBD1 (5 bases). Germline V gene data show CDR1 as MNHNS and CDR2 as SASEGT. The CDR3 sequence is 13 residues long. Between the trimmed V and J ends, which lost 7 bases and 5 bases, there was a span of 14 bases. The CDR3 is CASIETVIYGYTF. CDR3 bases: TGTGCCAGCATCGAGACAGTGATTTATGGCTACACCTTC.

This clone is judged medium-sized (0.01 to 0.1%). The chain is built from TRBV5-6 and TRBJ2-7; 7 bases are a match to TRBD1. V shed 4 bases, J shed 0 bases, and the junction held 7 bases outside the gene matches. The CDR3 has 15 residues. CDR1 is SGHDT, CDR2 YYEEEE, per germline. In nucleotides, the CDR3 is TGTGCCAGCAGCCCCGGGACAGTCGTCTCCTACGAGCAGTACTTC. Translating gives CASSPGTVVSYEQYF. Using reference TRBV5-6 and TRBJ2-7 for the parts outside the CDR3, the full variable domain is DAGVTQSPTHLIKTRGQQVTLRCSPKSGHDTVSWYQQALGQGPQFIFQYYEEEERQRGNFPDRFSGHQFPNYSSELNVNALLLGDSALYLCASSPGTVVSYEQYFGPGTRLTVT.

The chain joins TRBV5-4 to TRBJ1-2; D is possibly TRBD1 (5 bases). The CDR3 is 14 amino acids. The germline gives CDR1 SGHNT, CDR2 YYREEE (reference sequence). V lost 4 bases and J lost 4, with 14 bases in between. The CDR3 DNA follows: TGTGCCAGCAGCGGTGTGGGGGGTCCCTATGGCTACACCTTC. It is translated as CASSGVGGPYGYTF.

The chain carries TRBV4-3 and TRBJ1-6; 10 positions match TRBD1. V lost 5 bases, J lost 9 bases, and 10 bases stayed unmatched. CDR1 is LGHNA and CDR2 is YSLEER in the germline V gene. The CDR3 has 16 amino acids. CDR3 amino acids: CASSAQTGGAGSPLHF. CDR3 bases: TGCGCCAGCAGCGCACAGACAGGGGGCGCAGGTTCACCCCTCCACTTT.

This chain uses TRBV25-1 with TRBJ2-2, with 12 bases identical to TRBD1. The CDR3 has 16 residues. V lost 4 bases, J lost 13 bases, and 13 bases stayed unmatched. Germline V gene data show CDR1 as MGHDK and CDR2 as SYGVNS. The chain's CDR3 is CASSVGTGGPWGGLFF. CDR3 DNA sequence: TGTGCCAGCAGTGTAGGGACAGGGGGCCCGTGGGGTGGGCTGTTTTTT.

This chain joins TRBV7-9 and TRBJ2-7; D is unclear. Germline loops: CDR1 SEHNR, CDR2 FQNEAQ (reference sequence). The V end lost 1 base, the J end lost 4 bases, and 11 bases lay between the germline ends. The CDR3 runs 14 residues. CDR3 protein: CASSLEGSGYEQYF. In DNA, the CDR3 is TGTGCCAGCAGCTTAGAAGGTTCGGGTTACGAGCAGTACTTC.

The chain is built from TRBV19 and TRBJ2-2, with D perhaps TRBD1 (5 bases). This CDR3 comprises 18 residues. Between the trimmed V and J ends, which lost 4 bases and 6 bases, there was a span of 24 bases. Germline V lookup: CDR1 LNHDA, CDR2 SQIVND (reference sequence). CDR3 in DNA: TGTGCCAGTAGTACAGACACCCGACGGACATTTAGGTCCGGGGAGCTGTTTTTT. Translating it yields CASSTDTRRTFRSGELFF. Together with reference TRBV19 and TRBJ2-2, the CDR3 gives the full variable domain: DGGITQSPKYLFRKEGQNVTLSCEQNLNHDAMYWYRQDPGQGLRLIYYSQIVNDFQKGDIAEGYSVSREKKESFPLTVTSAQKNPTAFYLCASSTDTRRTFRSGELFFGEGSRLTVL.

The J gene is TRBJ2-5, the V gene TRBV4-2, with TRBD1 identical over 8 bases. V lost 1 base and J lost 5; bases outside the gene matches: 9. The CDR3 contains 16 residues. The germline gives CDR1 LGHNA, CDR2 YNFKEQ. The CDR3 DNA reads TGTGCCAGCAGCCAAGCAACAAGGGCAGGGGGCGAGACCCAGTACTTC. Translated: CASSQATRAGGETQYF.

This clone was seen a few times. This chain connects TRBV6-5 to TRBJ1-6; 7 nucleotides agree with TRBD1. Germline CDR1 reads MNHEY; CDR2 reads SVGAGI. The CDR3 sequence is 15 residues long. V lost 2 bases and J lost 8; bases outside the gene matches: 6. Here the CDR3 reads CASSYGDRAHSPLHF. CDR3 sequence (DNA): TGTGCCAGCAGTTACGGCGACAGGGCCCATTCACCCCTCCACTTT.

As to this clone: This CDR3 is also generated by other DNA sequences in the sample. The genes are TRBV18 and TRBJ2-7, with TRBD1 matching over 9 bases. CDR3 length: 13 amino acids. Germline assignment: CDR1 KGHSH and CDR2 LQKENI. With V trimmed by 6 bases and J by 4 bases, 4 bases remained unmatched. The CDR3 sequence is CASSPGTGYEQYF. As DNA, the CDR3 is TGTGCCAGCTCCCCAGGGACAGGGTACGAGCAGTACTTC.

The chain joins TRBV6-5 to TRBJ1-1, with D possibly being TRBD1 (5 bases). The CDR3 covers 12 residues. From germline, CDR1 is MNHEY and CDR2 SVGAGI. Trimming cost V 9 bases and J 3 bases, with 11 bases left between them. CDR3 loop: CASKGGDTEAFF. The CDR3 nucleotides read TGTGCCAGTAAAGGAGGGGACACTGAAGCTTTCTTT.

V and J are TRBV5-1 and TRBJ1-4; D is ambiguous. The CDR3 spans 14 residues. V was pared by 0 bases and J by 3 bases, with 6 bases between. Germline CDR1 and CDR2: SGHRS and YFSETQ. The CDR3 DNA is TGCGCCAGCAGCTTGGGAATAGCTAATGAAAAACTGTTTTTT. It translates to CASSLGIANEKLFF.

This chain connects TRBV7-9 to TRBJ2-7; 8 positions match TRBD1. J gave up 5 bases and V 3 bases, and 9 bases lay outside the gene matches. The CDR3 runs to 15 residues. Looked up from germline, CDR1 is SEHNR and CDR2 is FQNEAQ (reference sequence). The CDR3 coding sequence is TGTGCCAGCAGCTTTAGACAGGGGAGTTTCCACGAGCAGTACTTC. Translation: CASSFRQGSFHEQYF.

This chain connects TRBV18 to TRBJ1-2; 11 bases are a match to TRBD1. V shed 2 bases and J 6 bases; nucleotides not matched to a gene: 2. Germline CDR1 is KGHSH and CDR2 is LQKENI. The CDR3 is 14 amino acids. Here the CDR3 reads CASSPGQGADGYTF. CDR3 in DNA: TGTGCCAGCTCACCAGGACAGGGGGCGGATGGCTACACCTTC.

This chain uses TRBV27 with TRBJ1-5, with 8 bases fitting TRBD1. The CDR3 contains 17 residues. The V gene's germline CDR1 is MNHEY and CDR2 SMNVEV (reference sequence). The V gene end was trimmed by 4 bases and the J gene end by 2 bases; junction bases not matched to a gene: 10. This CDR3 is CASSSDPGGSGNQPQHF. Written as DNA, the CDR3 is TGTGCCAGCAGTTCCGATCCAGGGGGCTCAGGCAATCAGCCCCAGCATTTT.

This clone appeared a single time. V and J are TRBV2 and TRBJ1-2, with a weak D call TRBD1 (5 bases). Trimming took 4 bases from V and 4 from J, leaving 13 bases between them. CDR1 and CDR2 from the germline V gene are SNHLY and FYNNEI. The CDR3 extends over 14 amino acids. CDR3 region: CASSGLRGTYGYTF. The CDR3, as DNA: TGTGCCAGCAGTGGTCTACGGGGGACCTATGGCTACACCTTC.